The sequence of this T cell receptor beta chain was determined in a study of T cells in Graves' hyperthyroidism and ophthalmopathy. This clonotype was detected ten times or more. Source material for PBMCs was about 11 ml fresh peripheral blood. The V end was cut by 1 base, the J end by 5 bases, with 8 bases between. The CDR3 totals 12 residues. Looked up from germline, CDR1 is GTSNPN and CDR2 is SVGIG (reference sequence). The CDR3 regions of TCR beta were amplified from RNA transcripts. An initial round of RT-PCR targeting the TCR CDR3 relied on the HTBI primer set. MiXCR, applied by TCRdb to the multiplex PCR reads, yields one record per CDR3 protein. Of a few hundred thousand distinct CDR3 sequences detected, roughly 13% appear once; the ten largest clones hold 5% to 6%.

The receptor was isolated from a woman younger than 30 with Graves' hyperthyroidism. The sequencing input was blood. This chain uses TRBV30 with TRBJ1-2; possibly TRBD1 for D (5 bases). The CDR3, as DNA: TGTGCCTGGAGTGAGGGGAAGTATGGCTACACCTTC. This translates into CAWSEGKYGYTF. Filled out from reference TRBV30 and TRBJ1-2, the complete variable domain reads SQTIHQWPATLVQPVGSPLSLECTVEGTSNPNLYWYRQAAGRGLQLLFYSVGIGQISSEVPQNLSASRPQDRQFILSSKKLLLSDSGFYLCAWSEGKYGYTFGSGTRLTVV.